This T cell receptor (beta chain) was captured in a study of blood T cell repertoires in COVID-19. In the study overall: Acute-phase and convalescent COVID-19 samples originated in the United States, Italy and Spain.

The assay was immunoSEQ multiplex PCR, and TCRdb's table has in-frame clones only and misses some. The table has 240,000 or so clones, about three quarters seen once; the top ten hold about 3.5%. Input material: peripheral blood. The receptor was derived from a woman older than 75 with acute or convalescent COVID-19.

In DNA, the CDR3 is TGTGCCAGCAGCGCGGGACTAGCGGGAGCAGATACGCAGTATTTT. It encodes CASSAGLAGADTQYF. The chain employs TRBV9 and TRBJ2-3; 14 bases are a match to TRBD2. Germline CDR1 reads SGDLS; CDR2 reads YYNGEE. This CDR3 region has 15 residues. The ends lost 3 bases at V and 4 bases at J; junction bases unmatched: 1.